Shown below are 24 T cell receptor beta chains from a single sample sequenced in a study of regulatory T cells in long-lasting Graves disease (dated by TCRdb to about 2021). Library preparation was by multiplex PCR. Sequencing was performed on an Illumina HiSeq 4000. To build TCR beta libraries, CDR3 regions were amplified by Arm-PCR using iRepertoire HTBI primers. The public sequencing data were trimmed at Q25 with fastp and processed into clonotypes with MiXCR by TCRdb, which kept only in-frame beta chains. When rows share a CDR3 protein, they turn into one entry using the most common DNA and genes. For this sample the table gives 450,000 to 500,000 distinct CDR3 sequences, of which under 20% were detected only once. The ten largest account for 12% of the sample. The intended sense of this specimen's time point label: newly diagnosed GD, antithyroid drugs for less than 3 months. For both TCR sequencing and RNA sequencing, RNA was extracted from PBMCs in TRIzol.

Another study also made use of these data, one on T cells in Graves' hyperthyroidism and ophthalmopathy.

The material was peripheral blood mononuclear cells (PBMCs), obtained at new diagnosis, from a patient treated with antithyroid drugs. The receptors originated from a man in his forties with Graves disease. Donor details come from another sample of the same person, matched by shared clones.

This clonotype was recorded many times. This chain joins TRBV15 and TRBJ2-7; 10 nucleotides agree with TRBD1. The J segment lost 3 bases and the V segment lost 6 bases, leaving 5 bases of the junction unmatched. CDR3 length equals 14 residues. Germline CDR1 reads LNHNV; CDR2 reads YYDKDF (reference sequence). The CDR3 DNA reads as TGTGCCACCAGACCCGGGACAGGGGTCTACGAGCAGTACTTC. Protein sequence: CATRPGTGVYEQYF.

This clonotype was seen more than once but under ten times. The chain couples TRBV20-1 to TRBJ2-1, with D possibly TRBD2 on 7 matching bases. CDR1 and CDR2 (germline): DFQATT, SNEGSKA (reference sequence). The CDR3 consists of 16 residues. V lost 1 base, J lost 0 bases, and 13 bases lay in between. This CDR3 reads CSARGEGGSSYNEQFF. CDR3 coding DNA: TGCAGTGCTAGAGGAGAGGGGGGGTCCTCCTACAATGAGCAGTTCTTC.

The chain carries TRBV2 and TRBJ2-1; the match to TRBD2 covers 9 bases. The CDR3 covers 17 residues. V gave up 6 bases and J gave up 10 bases; unmatched junction bases: 19. Germline V gene lookup returns CDR1 SNHLY and CDR2 FYNNEI. The CDR3 DNA reads as TGTGCCAGCAGAGCCCACCTACTCGCGGGAGGGCCGCGGGAGCAGTTCTTC. Translating gives CASRAHLLAGGPREQFF.

This clonotype was counted between two and nine times. The V gene is TRBV12-3 or TRBV12-4, the J gene TRBJ1-1, with D perhaps TRBD1 (5 bases). V shed 4 bases and J shed 5 bases, with 8 bases lying between them. This CDR3 is built from 12 residues. The CDR3 is CASSWEGTEAFF. The CDR3 DNA reads as TGTGCCAGCAGTTGGGAGGGGACTGAAGCTTTCTTT.

The J gene is TRBJ1-6, the V gene TRBV9, with D possibly matching TRBD1 (5 bases). The CDR3 totals 15 residues. CDR1 is SGDLS and CDR2 is YYNGEE in the germline V gene. V lost 0 bases and J lost 9, with 13 bases in between. The CDR3 DNA reads TGTGCCAGCAGCGTAGGGCCAGGGATCGGTTCACCCCTCCACTTT. Translating gives CASSVGPGIGSPLHF. The variable domain in full, completed from reference TRBV9 and TRBJ1-6, reads DSGVTQTPKHLITATGQRVTLRCSPRSGDLSVYWYQQSLDQGLQFLIQYYNGEERAKGNILERFSAQQFPDLHSELNLSSLELGDSALYFCASSVGPGIGSPLHFGNGTRLTVT.

This clonotype was counted ten times or more. The V call is TRBV7-9, the J call TRBJ1-1, with unresolved D. Per the germline V gene, CDR1 is SEHNR and CDR2 is FQNEAQ (reference sequence). The CDR3 contains 12 residues. V lost 5 bases and J lost 11, with 15 bases in between. The CDR3 here is CASSETKMEAFF. CDR3 in DNA: TGTGCCAGCAGCGAGACAAAAATGGAGGCTTTCTTT.

This clonotype was observed at least ten times. The chain carries TRBV5-6 and TRBJ2-1; TRBD2 matches at 8 bases. After removal of 2 bases from V and 0 bases from J, the junction contained 4 bases not matched to a gene. The CDR3 has 16 amino acids. Germline lookup yields CDR1 SGHDT and CDR2 YYEEEE. The CDR3 region has the DNA TGTGCCAGCAGCTTAAAGGGGACTAGCTCCTACAATGAGCAGTTCTTC. Residues: CASSLKGTSSYNEQFF.

This clonotype was found many times. The CDR3 reads CASSLTSSTDTQYF. The CDR3 DNA reads as TGTGCCAGCAGCTTAACTTCGAGCACAGATACGCAGTATTTT. The V call is TRBV7-3, the J call TRBJ2-3; D uncertain. Trimming removed 0 bases from V and 0 bases from J, with 4 bases in between. Germline CDR1 reads SGHTA; CDR2 reads FQGTGA. CDR3 size: 14 residues.

The V call is TRBV20-1, the J call TRBJ2-3, with D possibly being TRBD1 (5 bases). V lost 6 bases and J 1 base, leaving 20 bases between the germline ends. CDR1 and CDR2 (germline): DFQATT, SNEGSKA (reference sequence). CDR3 length equals 16 residues. In nucleotides, the CDR3 is TGCAGTGCACGCCCATCGGCCGGCAGGGGCACAGATACGCAGTATTTT. Translating gives CSARPSAGRGTDTQYF.

This clonotype showed up many times. The gene calls are TRBV28 and TRBJ2-3; maybe TRBD2 (6 bases). This CDR3 is built from 14 residues. Germline V lookup: CDR1 MDHEN, CDR2 SYDVKM. V was trimmed by 7 bases and J by 2 bases, leaving 13 bases between them. The CDR3 spells CASTPGVITDTQYF. The CDR3 nucleotides are TGTGCCAGCACCCCGGGGGTGATCACAGATACGCAGTATTTT.

The chain is built from TRBV7-2 and TRBJ1-2; 8 bases match TRBD1. The germline V gene encodes CDR1 SGHTA and CDR2 FQGNSA. With 4 bases clipped from V and 6 bases from J, the junction kept 16 bases outside the gene matches. This CDR3 region has 17 residues. Here the CDR3 DNA reads TGTGCCAGCAGCTCTATATTGGCCCTCGGACAGGGCCATGGCTACACCTTC. It specifies CASSSILALGQGHGYTF.

This clonotype was seen repeatedly, ten times or more. This chain connects TRBV7-6 to TRBJ2-7, with 10 bases lining up with TRBD1. Germline CDR1 reads SGHVS; CDR2 reads FNYEAQ. V lost 5 bases to trimming and J lost 0 bases; unmatched junction nucleotides: 16. The CDR3 consists of 19 residues. CDR3 DNA sequence: TGTGCCAGCAGCCCGCAACCCGGGACAGGGGCCCCGAGCTCCTACGAGCAGTACTTC. It yields the protein CASSPQPGTGAPSSYEQYF.

This clonotype was picked up many times. The chain combines TRBV11-3 with TRBJ2-7; 7 bases are shared with TRBD1. V shed 2 bases, J shed 3 bases, and the junction held 4 bases outside the gene matches. Per germline, CDR1 SGHNT and CDR2 YENEEA. The CDR3 is made up of 14 amino acids. CDR3 sequence (DNA): TGTGCCAGCAGCTTACACAGGGGATACTACGAGCAGTACTTC. Translating it yields CASSLHRGYYEQYF.

This clonotype occurred many times. The genes are TRBV7-9 and TRBJ2-3, with 7 positions matching TRBD2. The V segment lost 4 bases and the J segment 8 bases; nucleotides outside the gene matches: 15. This CDR3 is 16 amino acids long. In germline, CDR1 is SEHNR, CDR2 FQNEAQ (reference sequence). CDR3 sequence: CASSYRLAEAGGTQYF. The CDR3, as DNA: TGTGCCAGCAGCTATCGGCTAGCGGAGGCAGGAGGTACGCAGTATTTT.

This clonotype was recorded a few times. V gene TRBV28 combines with J gene TRBJ2-1; D is uncertain. The CDR3 contains 15 residues. The germline gives CDR1 MDHEN, CDR2 SYDVKM. Trimming shortened V by 3 bases and J by 5 bases, and 14 bases separated the two germline ends. The DNA for the CDR3 is TGTGCCAGCAGTTTGAATGTGTCACCGCACAATGAGCAGTTCTTC. This sequence encodes CASSLNVSPHNEQFF.

This clonotype was recorded at least ten times. The chain carries TRBV7-2 and TRBJ2-1; tentative D call: TRBD2 (6 bases). Germline lookup yields CDR1 SGHTA and CDR2 FQGNSA. This CDR3 has 13 residues. Trimming stripped 7 bases from V and 9 bases from J, with 16 bases between. The chain's CDR3 is CASTQPPTSEQFF. The CDR3 region has the DNA TGTGCCAGCACCCAACCACCGACTAGTGAGCAGTTCTTC.

The chain has TRBV25-1 and TRBJ2-3; TRBD1 agrees at 9 bases. The DNA end is a closer match to TRBJ2-5, so the J assignment may be wrong. Germline loops: CDR1 MGHDK, CDR2 SYGVNS. The CDR3 length is 15 residues. CDR3 amino acids: CASSPPGTGFRTQYF. CDR3 in DNA: TGTGCCAGCAGCCCTCCCGGGACAGGGTTTCGGACCCAGTACTTC.

This clonotype was seen only a few times. This sequence joins TRBV20-1 and TRBJ2-7; 13 bases align to TRBD2. Germline lookup yields CDR1 DFQATT and CDR2 SNEGSKA (reference sequence). The CDR3 is made up of 17 amino acids. J gave up 2 bases and V 1 base, and 8 bases lay outside the gene matches. This CDR3 reads CSARGPGTSGATYEQYF. CDR3 sequence (DNA): TGCAGTGCTAGAGGGCCCGGGACTAGCGGGGCCACCTACGAGCAGTACTTC.

The gene calls are TRBV10-3 and TRBJ1-2; possibly TRBD1 for D (5 bases). CDR1 ENHRY and CDR2 SYGVKD come from the germline V gene. This CDR3 contains 13 residues. CDR3 in amino acids: CASHRGVNYGYTF. For the CDR3, the DNA is TGTGCTTCCCACCGGGGGGTAAACTATGGCTACACCTTC.

This clonotype appeared many times. The chain links TRBV28 to TRBJ2-7; 8 bases agree with TRBD1. The CDR3 is 15 residues long. Trimming removed 2 bases from V and 7 bases from J; junction bases left unmatched: 10. Germline values: CDR1 MDHEN, CDR2 SYDVKM. The CDR3 bases are TGTGCCAGCAGTTTAGTTGGACAGGGCCGAGGGGAGCAGTACTTC. Translating gives CASSLVGQGRGEQYF.

With regard to this clonotype: A read error is likely here: a far larger clone is one base away. This rearrangement joins TRBV28 to TRBJ2-7; 10 bases are a match to TRBD2. The CDR3 covers 17 residues. Trimming cost V 9 bases and J 7 bases; bases outside gene matches: 21. Germline assignment: CDR1 MDHEN and CDR2 SYDVKM. The CDR3: CASQLGDLAGGGNEQYF. CDR3 sequence (DNA): TGTGCCAGTCAACTCGGAGATTTAGCGGGAGGTGGCAATGAGCAGTACTTC.

This clonotype came up many times. The chain recombines TRBV5-4 with TRBJ2-3; 7 bases are a match to TRBD2. V shed 2 bases, J shed 1 base, and the junction held 7 bases outside the gene matches. Per the germline V gene, CDR1 is SGHNT and CDR2 is YYREEE (reference sequence). This CDR3 is 16 amino acids long. The chain's CDR3 is CASSLGLDGGTDTQYF. DNA for the CDR3: TGTGCCAGCAGCTTAGGACTAGACGGGGGCACAGATACGCAGTATTTT.

V and J are TRBV20-1 and TRBJ2-7; the match to TRBD1 covers 9 bases. The J segment lost 5 bases and the V segment lost 0 bases, leaving 14 bases of the junction unmatched. Germline CDR1 DFQATT, CDR2 SNEGSKA (reference sequence). This CDR3 contains 17 residues. CDR3 bases: TGCAGTGCTAGAGATGATCAACAGGACAGGGGTCGCCACGAGCAGTACTTC. Translated, it gives CSARDDQQDRGRHEQYF.

To note about this clonotype: It may be a read error: a sequence one base away is much more abundant. The chain uses TRBV12-3 or TRBV12-4 and TRBJ2-1, with D perhaps matching TRBD2 (6 bases). There are 14 residues in the CDR3. V lost 8 bases, J lost 6 bases, and 17 bases lay in between. The CDR3 sequence: CASQKRAETNEQFF. Written as DNA, the CDR3 is TGTGCCAGCCAGAAGCGGGCCGAAACCAATGAGCAGTTCTTC.